This TCR beta chain was obtained from a study of T-cell reconstitution after alpha-beta-depleted transplantation in children. The ends lost 4 bases at V and 10 bases at J; junction bases unmatched: 13. This CDR3 comprises 14 residues. Per germline, CDR1 SQVTM and CDR2 ANQGSEA. Molecular barcoding with unique molecular identifiers was used for the TCRbeta library. Each CDR3 protein is one row after TCRdb ran MiXCR on the PCR reads. Of about 260,000 distinct CDR3 sequences listed, approximately 10% are singletons. Findings and caveats of the study: After transplant, at about two months, alpha-beta T cells were reportedly derived from several hundred expanded graft clones. T-cell counts and diversity were attributed mostly to newly produced T cells one year after transplant. The study traced high day-60 TCRbeta diversity in some patients to surviving recipient T cells and thymic progenitors.

Details on this clonotype: What it binds is not known.

The chain links TRBV29-1 to TRBJ2-1, with TRBD2 identical over 7 bases. The origin of this receptor is a male patient aged 2-15 years who had a stem cell transplant for chronic granulomatous disease, so the T cells may come from the graft donor. The sequencing used peripheral blood, collected 180 days after TCRalphabeta/CD19-depleted stem cell transplant. CDR3 in DNA: TGCAGCGTTGCGGCGGGGGACTGGTCGAAAGAGCAGTTCTTC. Translation gives CSVAAGDWSKEQFF.